This entry describes one T cell receptor beta chain. The data were taken from a study of blood T cell repertoires in COVID-19. Study background: COVID-19 samples, acute and convalescent, were from the United States, Italy and Spain. T cells, B-cell-depleted T cells, or PBMCs provided the cDNA or gDNA that served as material.

Germline assignment: CDR1 SGHDN and CDR2 FVKESK. V gave up 0 bases and J gave up 5 bases, with 13 bases separating them. The CDR3 length is 15 residues. Using immunoSEQ multiplex PCR, the repertoire was profiled, and TCRdb retains in-frame clones only, with some absent. The sample has about 240,000 clones, roughly 80% seen once. The sequenced material came from peripheral blood. The genes are TRBV14 and TRBJ2-5; weak D call: TRBD1 (5 bases). This clonotype was obtained from a woman aged 18-29 years with acute or convalescent COVID-19. The CDR3 loop is CASSQDVGAGETQYF. The DNA for the CDR3 is TGTGCCAGCAGCCAAGACGTAGGGGCCGGGGAGACCCAGTACTTC.